One sample yielded the 25 T cell receptor beta chains listed below, sequenced in a study of T cell responses to AZD1222 COVID-19 vaccine (dated by TCRdb to 2020 to 2023). Receptor amplification or capture employed the immunoSEQ multiplex PCR assay. Held by TCRdb, this immuneACCESS table contains in-frame sequences only and omits some clones. Under half of the omission traces to an unresolved V gene where checked; the cause of the rest is unknown. The sample records 50,000 to 75,000 clones, more than 70% of which are singletons. The top ten clonotypes cover about an eighth of the sample. Taken with the paper, the label for time point translates to: baseline before first vaccination. Sequences were derived from peripheral blood, sampled on day 0 of AZD1222 vaccination. The receptors were sampled from an adult in good health.

This clone was seen only a few times. The rearrangement links TRBV6-5 to TRBJ2-2, with D tentatively TRBD2 (5 bases). This CDR3 is 15 amino acids long. Germline CDR1 reads MNHEY; CDR2 reads SVGAGI. Trimming took 4 bases from V and 3 from J, leaving 12 bases between them. The CDR3 sequence: CASSSPSGYTGELFF. The CDR3 DNA reads as TGTGCCAGCAGTTCCCCCTCGGGGTACACCGGGGAGCTGTTTTTT.

This clone occurred a few times. V gene TRBV7-8 combines with J gene TRBJ2-6; D remains ambiguous. The germline V and J ends were trimmed by 0 bases and 4 bases, with 7 bases remaining between them. Per the germline V gene, CDR1 is SGHVS and CDR2 is FQNEAQ. There are 15 residues in the CDR3. The CDR3 here is CASSLAGFGANVLTF. In DNA, the CDR3 is TGTGCCAGCAGCTTAGCAGGGTTCGGGGCCAACGTCCTGACTTTC.

The V call is TRBV6-1, the J call TRBJ2-3; 7 positions match TRBD2. Per germline, CDR1 MNHNS and CDR2 SASEGT. This CDR3 is built from 17 residues. With V trimmed by 4 bases and J by 2 bases, 12 bases remained unmatched. CDR3 protein: CASSGSGRPIHTDTQYF. Written as DNA, the CDR3 is TGTGCCAGCAGTGGTAGCGGGCGGCCGATCCACACAGATACGCAGTATTTT.

This chain uses TRBV6-2 or TRBV6-3 with TRBJ1-1, with 8 bases that match TRBD1. The ends lost 2 bases at V and 1 base at J; junction bases unmatched: 3. CDR3 length: 15 residues. Germline V gene lookup returns CDR1 MNHEY and CDR2 SVGEGT. CDR3 loop: CASSYPGTGNTEAFF. The CDR3 nucleotides are TGTGCCAGCAGTTACCCCGGGACAGGGAACACTGAAGCTTTCTTT.

This clone was seen a handful of times. The chain is built from TRBV7-9 and TRBJ1-5; 7 bases line up with TRBD1. The V gene's germline CDR1 is SEHNR and CDR2 FQNEAQ (reference sequence). The ends lost 5 bases at V and 8 bases at J; junction bases unmatched: 9. The CDR3 is 14 residues long. Here the CDR3 DNA reads TGTGCCAGCAGCCCCGACAGGGTCGGCGAGCCCCAGCATTTT. Translated: CASSPDRVGEPQHF.

This sequence joins TRBV4-3 and TRBJ2-1; D not certain. CDR3 length: 18 amino acids. Germline values: CDR1 LGHNA, CDR2 YSLEER. Trimming shortened V by 0 bases and J by 0 bases, and 15 bases separated the two germline ends. DNA for the CDR3: TGCGCCAGCAGCCAAGATTCCCCCCTCACAAGCTCCTACAATGAGCAGTTCTTC. Protein: CASSQDSPLTSSYNEQFF.

V usage is TRBV3-1 (or the pseudogene TRBV3-2) and J usage is TRBJ1-3; 7 bases agree with TRBD1. Unmatched junction bases numbered 7, after V lost 8 bases and J lost 3 bases. From germline, CDR1 is LGHDT and CDR2 YNNKEL (reference sequence). The CDR3 is 14 residues long. CDR3 sequence (DNA): TGTGCCAGCGCCGACAGGGATCATGGAAACACCATATATTTT. Translating it yields CASADRDHGNTIYF.

This rearrangement joins TRBV28 to TRBJ2-2, with D unresolved. Trimming took off 2 bases at V and 4 bases at J, with 8 bases between the two ends. Germline-derived CDR1 and CDR2 are MDHEN and SYDVKM. This CDR3 comprises 14 residues. CDR3 nucleotide sequence: TGTGCCAGCAGTTTACGACTTCCCACCGGGGAGCTGTTTTTT. Residues: CASSLRLPTGELFF.

The chain employs TRBV3-1 (or the pseudogene TRBV3-2) and TRBJ2-5, with unresolved D. V gave up 0 bases and J gave up 0 bases, with 14 bases separating them. The CDR3 has 17 amino acids. The germline V gene has CDR1 LGHDT and CDR2 YNNKEL (reference sequence). The CDR3 bases are TGTGCCAGCAGCCAAGAAGGGCTGAGTAGGGACCAAGAGACCCAGTACTTC. It is translated as CASSQEGLSRDQETQYF.

V gene TRBV4-3 combines with J gene TRBJ1-2, with 7 bases identical to TRBD1. CDR1 LGHNA and CDR2 YSLEER come from the germline V gene. With 0 bases clipped from V and 8 bases from J, the junction kept 9 bases outside the gene matches. This CDR3 is built from 15 residues. The CDR3 loop reads CASSQERGQGEGYTF. The CDR3 coding sequence is TGCGCCAGCAGCCAAGAGAGGGGGCAGGGGGAAGGCTACACCTTC.

The V and J genes are TRBV10-3 and TRBJ2-1; perhaps TRBD1 as D (5 bases). The germline V and J ends were trimmed by 5 bases and 6 bases, with 17 bases remaining between them. Germline V gives CDR1 ENHRY, CDR2 SYGVKD. The CDR3 loop spans 15 amino acids. CDR3 in amino acids: CAISLPGADFNEQFF. DNA of the CDR3: TGTGCCATCAGTCTCCCTGGGGCGGATTTCAATGAGCAGTTCTTC.

V and J are TRBV7-2 and TRBJ2-7; 9 bases match TRBD1. CDR1 SGHTA and CDR2 FQGNSA come from the germline V gene. Trimming removed 6 bases from V and 6 bases from J; junction bases left unmatched: 9. This CDR3 comprises 14 residues. The CDR3 DNA reads TGTGCCAGCAGTTTCGACAGGGGGGAAAGCGAGCAGTACTTC. The encoded protein is CASSFDRGESEQYF.

This clone was found a few times. This rearrangement joins TRBV3-1 (or the pseudogene TRBV3-2) to TRBJ2-7, with D perhaps TRBD2 (7 bases). This CDR3 contains 16 residues. With 3 bases removed from V and 0 bases from J, the gap between germline ends came to 15 bases. Germline V gene lookup returns CDR1 LGHDT and CDR2 YNNKEL (reference sequence). The CDR3 loop reads CASSQLPGGISYEQYF. The CDR3 DNA reads TGTGCCAGCAGCCAGCTCCCGGGGGGCATCTCCTACGAGCAGTACTTC.

The chain employs TRBV7-2 and TRBJ1-2, with 7 bases that match TRBD1. This CDR3 has 16 amino acids. J gave up 4 bases and V 5 bases, and 13 bases lay outside the gene matches. Germline V CDR1 and CDR2: SGHTA, FQGNSA. The CDR3 spells CASSPRPTGSGYGYTF. CDR3 DNA sequence: TGTGCCAGCAGCCCACGCCCGACAGGGTCCGGCTATGGCTACACCTTC. The full variable domain, completed using reference TRBV7-2 and TRBJ1-2, is GAGVSQSPSNKVTEKGKDVELRCDPISGHTALYWYRQSLGQGLEFLIYFQGNSAPDKSGLPSDRFSAERTGGSVSTLTIQRTQQEDSAVYLCASSPRPTGSGYGYTFGSGTRLTVV.

The V call is TRBV15, the J call TRBJ1-5, with a weak D call TRBD1 (5 bases). The V end lost 0 bases, the J end lost 14 bases, and 17 bases lay between the germline ends. The germline gives CDR1 LNHNV, CDR2 YYDKDF (reference sequence). The CDR3 is 14 amino acids. CDR3 residues: CATSRDSGPGLKHF. The CDR3, as DNA: TGTGCCACCAGCAGAGACTCCGGACCGGGACTCAAGCATTTT.

This clone was seen only a few times. The chain joins TRBV7-9 to TRBJ2-1; a possible D gene is TRBD2 (6 bases). Germline CDR1 and CDR2: SEHNR and FQNEAQ (reference sequence). The CDR3 has 16 residues. V lost 0 bases, J lost 10 bases, and 19 bases lay in between. The CDR3 nucleotides are TGTGCCAGCAGCTTAGCGGGGGGAACGCCCGCGCAGGAGCAGTTCTTC. Protein: CASSLAGGTPAQEQFF. Using reference TRBV7-9 and TRBJ2-1 for the parts outside the CDR3, the full variable domain is DTGVSQNPRHKITKRGQNVTFRCDPISEHNRLYWYRQTLGQGPEFLTYFQNEAQLEKSRLLSDRFSAERPKGSFSTLEIQRTEQGDSAMYLCASSLAGGTPAQEQFFGPGTRLTVL.

J is TRBJ2-3 and V is TRBV18; possibly TRBD2 for D (6 bases). V gave up 1 base and J gave up 5 bases, with 10 bases separating them. The CDR3 has 14 amino acids. Germline assignment: CDR1 KGHSH and CDR2 LQKENI. The CDR3 sequence: CASSPRQEGDTQYF. CDR3 DNA sequence: TGTGCCAGCTCACCACGGCAGGAGGGAGATACGCAGTATTTT.

The chain recombines TRBV28 with TRBJ1-3; the D gene is possibly TRBD1 (5 bases). Trimming took off 4 bases at V and 2 bases at J, with 9 bases between the two ends. This CDR3 has 14 amino acids. From germline, CDR1 is MDHEN and CDR2 SYDVKM. The DNA for the CDR3 is TGTGCCAGCAGTTCTCCAGGGACTGGAAACACCATATATTTT. Translation: CASSSPGTGNTIYF.

This clone is termed medium-sized (0.01 to 0.1%). The chain couples TRBV27 to TRBJ2-5; 8 bases match TRBD1. The CDR3 is 12 residues long. Germline V lookup: CDR1 MNHEY, CDR2 SMNVEV (reference sequence). V was clipped by 8 bases and J by 2 bases; unmatched bases: 1. The CDR3 reads CASGTGQETQYF. The CDR3, as DNA: TGTGCCAGCGGGACAGGTCAAGAGACCCAGTACTTC.

V gene TRBV30 combines with J gene TRBJ2-7, with D uncertain. V was cut by 1 base and J by 6 bases, with 10 bases left in between. The CDR3 runs to 12 residues. The germline gives CDR1 GTSNPN, CDR2 SVGIG (reference sequence). Here the CDR3 reads CAWSGRLSEQYF. The CDR3 DNA follows: TGTGCCTGGAGTGGTCGGCTGAGCGAGCAGTACTTC.

This rearrangement joins TRBV7-8 to TRBJ2-1; the D gene could be TRBD1 or TRBD2 (5 bases each). Trimming took 5 bases from V and 3 from J, leaving 14 bases between them. The CDR3 contains 15 residues. Germline V gene lookup returns CDR1 SGHVS and CDR2 FQNEAQ. Written as DNA, the CDR3 is TGTGCCAGCAGCCGAGATAGAGGGGACTACAATGAGCAGTTCTTC. Encoded protein: CASSRDRGDYNEQFF.

J is TRBJ2-7 and V is TRBV11-2; 7 bases are a match to TRBD1. Germline-derived CDR1 and CDR2 are SGHAT and FQNNGV. V was pared by 0 bases and J by 4 bases, with 6 bases of the junction left unmatched. The CDR3 is 15 amino acids. CDR3 region: CASSLDRQGSYEQYF. CDR3 DNA sequence: TGTGCCAGCAGCTTAGATCGACAGGGTTCGTACGAGCAGTACTTC.

V and J are TRBV10-3 and TRBJ1-1; 8 nucleotides align to TRBD1. V trimming: 3 bases; J trimming: 6 bases; junction bases outside the gene matches: 6. From germline, CDR1 is ENHRY and CDR2 SYGVKD. This CDR3 has 14 residues. In DNA, the CDR3 is TGTGCCATCAGTGACGAGGACAGGGTATCTGAAGCTTTCTTT. It translates to CAISDEDRVSEAFF.

This sequence joins TRBV29-1 and TRBJ1-3; TRBD1 might be the D (6 bases). V lost 6 bases, J lost 1 base, and 16 bases lay in between. The CDR3 sequence is 15 residues long. Germline CDR1 is SQVTM and CDR2 is ANQGSEA. Here the CDR3 reads CSVAGTLGSGNTIYF. As DNA, the CDR3 is TGCAGCGTAGCCGGGACACTGGGGTCTGGAAACACCATATATTTT. The full variable domain, completed using reference TRBV29-1 and TRBJ1-3, is SAVISQKPSRDICQRGTSLTIQCQVDSQVTMMFWYRQQPGQSLTLIATANQGSEATYESGFVIDKFPISRPNLTFSTLTVSNMSPEDSSIYLCSVAGTLGSGNTIYFGEGSWLTVV.

This chain connects TRBV29-1 to TRBJ2-5; D gene uncertain. V was cut by 2 bases and J by 10 bases, with 8 bases left in between. Germline V gene data show CDR1 as SQVTM and CDR2 as ANQGSEA. This CDR3 has 10 residues. In DNA form, the CDR3 reads TGCAGCGTTGAAACGTTCGTCCAGTACTTC. Translated: CSVETFVQYF.